Below are 20 T cell receptor beta chains sequenced from a single sample in a study of control samples from healthy donors and cancer patients. TCRdb's table, derived via immunoSEQ multiplex PCR, lists solely in-frame clones and lacks some. Among 35,000 to 45,000 clones listed, 75% to 95% were seen once. Sequencing input: PBMCs. These receptor sequences come from a woman aged 40 to 50 with head and neck cancer.

The V gene is TRBV27, the J gene TRBJ2-7; TRBD2 is a possible D gene (5 bases). In germline, CDR1 is MNHEY, CDR2 SMNVEV (reference sequence). V dropped 2 bases and J dropped 2 bases, with 16 bases sitting between them. There are 16 residues in the CDR3. The CDR3 nucleotides read TGTGCCAGCAGTTTAAAGGACTCTCTCGGGCCCTACGAGCAGTACTTC. Residues: CASSLKDSLGPYEQYF.

This clone was found once. The rearrangement uses TRBV3-1 (or the pseudogene TRBV3-2) and TRBJ2-1, with TRBD2 matching 9 bases. Trimming removed 5 bases from V and 4 bases from J; junction bases left unmatched: 3. The length of the CDR3 is 14 residues. Germline CDR1 and CDR2: LGHDT and YNNKEL (reference sequence). CDR3 in amino acids: CASSLAGDYNEQFF. CDR3 sequence (DNA): TGTGCCAGCAGCTTAGCGGGGGATTACAATGAGCAGTTCTTC.

The V call is TRBV5-3, the J call TRBJ2-3; D remains ambiguous. TRBV5-3 is known as an ORF, though its function is uncertain. The CDR3 extends over 15 amino acids. V was shortened by 1 base and J by 0 bases, with 9 bases between the two germline ends. Written as DNA, the CDR3 is TGTGCCAGAAGCTTGACCAGTAGTAGCACAGATACGCAGTATTTT. Translating it yields CARSLTSSSTDTQYF.

This clone has a single count. The chain has TRBV7-9 and TRBJ2-3, with TRBD2 matching over 9 bases. Germline CDR1 and CDR2: SEHNR and FQNEAQ (reference sequence). V shed 1 base and J 6 bases; nucleotides not matched to a gene: 5. The CDR3 sequence is 15 residues long. This CDR3 is CASSLGTSDQDTQYF. CDR3 nucleotides: TGTGCCAGCAGCTTAGGGACTAGCGACCAGGATACGCAGTATTTT.

This chain joins TRBV28 and TRBJ2-7; possible D gene TRBD1, 6 bases. The CDR3 contains 14 residues. V lost 4 bases to trimming and J lost 5 bases, with 15 bases between them. Germline CDR1 reads MDHEN; CDR2 reads SYDVKM. This CDR3 is CASSSPDPGDEQYF. CDR3 bases: TGTGCCAGCAGTTCCCCTGATCCAGGGGACGAGCAGTACTTC.

V is TRBV5-1 and J is TRBJ1-4; D gene ambiguous. The CDR3 covers 14 residues. Germline CDR1 and CDR2: SGHRS and YFSETQ. The germline V and J ends were trimmed by 1 base and 6 bases, with 10 bases remaining between them. For the CDR3, the DNA is TGCGCCAGCAGCTTGCCCACGATCGATGAAAAACTGTTTTTT. The encoded protein is CASSLPTIDEKLFF.

This rearrangement joins TRBV4-1 to TRBJ1-2; the match to TRBD1 covers 9 bases. J gave up 4 bases and V 0 bases, and 3 bases lay outside the gene matches. Germline V lookup: CDR1 MGHRA, CDR2 YSYEKL. This CDR3 contains 15 residues. The CDR3 DNA reads TGCGCCAGCAGCCAAGATAGGGGACAGGGCTATGGCTACACCTTC. Encoded protein: CASSQDRGQGYGYTF.

This chain connects TRBV3-1 (or the pseudogene TRBV3-2) to TRBJ2-7, with D possibly matching TRBD2 (6 bases). V lost 2 bases and J 4 bases, leaving 12 bases between the germline ends. The CDR3 loop spans 14 amino acids. Germline CDR1 LGHDT, CDR2 YNNKEL (reference sequence). The CDR3 protein is CASSQLVGGYEQYF. CDR3 nucleotides: TGTGCCAGCAGCCAACTTGTGGGGGGTTACGAGCAGTACTTC.

The V and J genes are TRBV5-4 and TRBJ2-4; D may be TRBD1 (6 bases). CDR1 SGHNT and CDR2 YYREEE come from the germline V gene (reference sequence). The CDR3 is made up of 16 amino acids. The V end lost 0 bases, the J end lost 8 bases, and 18 bases lay between the germline ends. CDR3 region: CASSLATGTSRDIQYF. As DNA, the CDR3 is TGTGCCAGCAGCTTGGCTACCGGGACATCCCGTGACATTCAGTACTTC.

The chain carries TRBV6-5 and TRBJ1-2, with D possibly being TRBD1 (5 bases). The germline gives CDR1 MNHEY, CDR2 SVGAGI. The CDR3 extends over 13 amino acids. V lost 6 bases to trimming and J lost 8 bases, with 16 bases between them. The CDR3 DNA follows: TGTGCCAGCAGCCAGTGGGGGGACTGGGGCTACACCTTC. Protein sequence: CASSQWGDWGYTF.

V and J are TRBV3-1 (or the pseudogene TRBV3-2) and TRBJ2-7, with 10 bases that match TRBD1. This CDR3 is 14 amino acids long. CDR1 and CDR2 (germline): LGHDT, YNNKEL (reference sequence). The V segment lost 6 bases and the J segment 7 bases; nucleotides outside the gene matches: 9. The CDR3 DNA sequence: TGTGCCAGCAGTCGGACAGGGGGGGGAGCTGAGCAGTACTTC. This codes for CASSRTGGGAEQYF.

V gene TRBV27 combines with J gene TRBJ2-6; no clear D. With 5 bases removed from V and 0 bases from J, the gap between germline ends came to 8 bases. There are 15 residues in the CDR3. Per germline, CDR1 MNHEY and CDR2 SMNVEV (reference sequence). This CDR3 reads CASSLQRSGANVLTF. The CDR3 coding sequence is TGTGCCAGCAGTCTTCAGCGCTCTGGGGCCAACGTCCTGACTTTC.

This chain links TRBV7-9 with TRBJ2-7; D might be TRBD2 (6 bases). There are 13 residues in the CDR3. V gave up 3 bases and J gave up 4 bases, with 10 bases separating them. The germline V gene has CDR1 SEHNR and CDR2 FQNEAQ (reference sequence). CDR3 in amino acids: CASSFASGYEQYF. As DNA, the CDR3 is TGTGCCAGCAGCTTTGCCAGCGGGTACGAGCAGTACTTC.

This rearrangement joins TRBV5-4 to TRBJ1-2, with 9 positions matching TRBD1. Germline CDR1 SGHNT, CDR2 YYREEE (reference sequence). The CDR3 has 15 residues. With 0 bases clipped from V and 1 base from J, the junction kept 1 base outside the gene matches. CDR3 protein: CASSLGQGVNYGYTF. The DNA of the CDR3 is TGTGCCAGCAGCTTGGGACAGGGGGTTAACTATGGCTACACCTTC.

This clone is a singleton in its sample. The CDR3: CASSPTGLGEKLFF. The CDR3 nucleotides are TGCGCCAGCAGCCCGACAGGGCTTGGGGAAAAACTGTTTTTT. V and J are TRBV4-1 and TRBJ1-4, with TRBD1 matching over 7 bases. The V and J ends lost 4 bases and 8 bases, in that order; junction bases with no gene match: 7. Germline CDR1 is MGHRA and CDR2 is YSYEKL. The CDR3 spans 14 residues.

This clone was picked up a small number of times. V is TRBV6-5 and J is TRBJ1-2; 7 positions agree with TRBD1. The germline gives CDR1 MNHEY, CDR2 SVGAGI. The length of the CDR3 is 12 residues. With 6 bases clipped from V and 8 bases from J, the junction kept 6 bases outside the gene matches. The CDR3 sequence is CASRGQSRGYTF. CDR3 DNA: TGTGCCAGCAGGGGACAGTCTAGAGGCTACACCTTC.

This clone has just one count. V usage is TRBV30 and J usage is TRBJ2-3, with D perhaps TRBD1 (6 bases). The length of the CDR3 is 13 residues. With 0 bases removed from V and 5 bases from J, the gap between germline ends came to 9 bases. Germline assignment: CDR1 GTSNPN and CDR2 SVGIG (reference sequence). The CDR3 reads CAWSVGAEDTQYF. The CDR3 region has the DNA TGTGCCTGGAGTGTGGGGGCGGAAGATACGCAGTATTTT.

The chain joins TRBV28 to TRBJ2-7; either TRBD1 or TRBD2 may fit D (5 bases each). Trimming shortened V by 6 bases and J by 2 bases, and 14 bases separated the two germline ends. CDR3 length: 14 residues. Germline CDR1 and CDR2: MDHEN and SYDVKM. The CDR3 protein is CASRPTGRPYEQYF. The DNA of the CDR3 is TGTGCCAGCAGACCCACGGGACGCCCCTACGAGCAGTACTTC.

DNA for the CDR3: TGTGCCAGCAGTTCCGGGACAGGGGCCAGGGAGCAGTACTTC. This sequence encodes CASSSGTGAREQYF. V gene TRBV27 combines with J gene TRBJ2-7, with TRBD1 identical over 10 bases. The CDR3 length is 14 residues. Germline V gives CDR1 MNHEY, CDR2 SMNVEV (reference sequence). The ends lost 4 bases at V and 7 bases at J; junction bases unmatched: 7.

The chain has TRBV2 and TRBJ2-3; no clear D gene. V dropped 4 bases and J dropped 0 bases, with 8 bases sitting between them. The germline gives CDR1 SNHLY, CDR2 FYNNEI. The CDR3 sequence is 14 residues long. CDR3 residues: CASSGPVSTDTQYF. The CDR3 DNA is TGTGCCAGCAGTGGCCCCGTAAGCACAGATACGCAGTATTTT.